A single sample is the source of the 5 T cell receptor beta chains below, sequenced in a study of shared clonotypes between healthy human individuals. The table came from immunoSEQ multiplex PCR; TCRdb's copy has only in-frame clones and leaves some out. The table lists over a million clones, more than 75% of them singletons. The specimen sequenced was memory CD4+ T cells from PBMCs. Specified subset: CD45RA-negative fraction. The receptors derive from a man younger than 30 in good health. Some clones in this sample may be carry-over from other donors' samples.

The chain has TRBV9 and TRBJ2-1; D remains unclear. CDR1 and CDR2 (germline): SGDLS, YYNGEE. V was cut by 0 bases and J by 16 bases, with 17 bases left in between. This CDR3 comprises 13 residues. The CDR3 sequence: CASSVDLSPVKFF. The CDR3 nucleotides read TGTGCCAGCAGCGTAGATCTGTCACCAGTCAAATTCTTC.

The CDR3 DNA reads TGTGCCAGCAGTTCTACCTCGAAACCAGGGGCCTACGAGCAGTACTTC. Protein product: CASSSTSKPGAYEQYF. The chain uses TRBV28 and TRBJ2-7; D possibly corresponds to TRBD1 (6 bases). Germline CDR1 is MDHEN and CDR2 is SYDVKM. Between the trimmed V and J ends, which lost 4 bases and 2 bases, there was a span of 18 bases. The CDR3 has 16 residues.

This clone showed up just once. This CDR3 reads CASSVGLAGSTGELFF. The CDR3 bases are TGTGCCAGCAGCGTAGGACTAGCGGGAAGCACCGGGGAGCTGTTTTTT. The V and J genes are TRBV9 and TRBJ2-2, with 11 positions matching TRBD2. Germline loops: CDR1 SGDLS, CDR2 YYNGEE. The CDR3 is 16 amino acids. The trim removed 0 bases at V and 4 bases at J, leaving 2 bases unmatched.

This chain uses TRBV7-9 with TRBJ2-1; D is perhaps TRBD2 (5 bases). Germline CDR1 SEHNR, CDR2 FQNEAQ (reference sequence). Trimming took off 8 bases at V and 10 bases at J, with 18 bases between the two ends. This CDR3 has 13 residues. CDR3 nucleotide sequence: TGTGCCAGCGGCTCCACGCCTAGCTACGAGCAGTTCTTC. It codes for CASGSTPSYEQFF. The full variable domain, rest sourced from reference TRBV7-9 and TRBJ2-1, is DTGVSQNPRHKITKRGQNVTFRCDPISEHNRLYWYRQTLGQGPEFLTYFQNEAQLEKSRLLSDRFSAERPKGSFSTLEIQRTEQGDSAMYLCASGSTPSYEQFFGPGTRLTVL.

V usage is TRBV6-6 and J usage is TRBJ2-3; D unclear. This CDR3 contains 10 residues. Between the trimmed V and J ends, which lost 9 bases and 6 bases, there was a span of 7 bases. The V gene's germline CDR1 is MNHNY and CDR2 SVGAGI (reference sequence). CDR3 DNA: TGTGCCAGTGGGCGTGATACGCAGTATTTT. It encodes CASGRDTQYF.